A single sample is the source of the 24 T cell receptor beta chains below, sequenced in a study of blood T cell repertoires in COVID-19. Using immunoSEQ multiplex PCR, the repertoire was profiled, and TCRdb retains in-frame clones only, with some absent. The sample lists approximately 300,000 clones, around nine tenths occurring once. Sequences were obtained from PBMCs or T cells enriched from blood (not recorded which). These receptors were obtained from a woman between 25 and 40 years old who had recovered from COVID-19.

The CDR3 nucleotides are TGTGCCATCAGTGATATGGGAGACGGGGTGAACACTGAAGCTTTCTTT. Translating gives CAISDMGDGVNTEAFF. The chain carries TRBV10-3 and TRBJ1-1; D remains ambiguous. CDR1 is ENHRY and CDR2 is SYGVKD in the germline V gene. Trimming left V 3 bases short and J 0 bases short, with 14 bases between. The CDR3 length is 16 residues.

CDR3 coding DNA: TGTGCCAGCTCCCCTACCCTCGGTGATGGCTATGGCTACACCTTC. Protein sequence: CASSPTLGDGYGYTF. V is TRBV18 and J is TRBJ1-2, with no clear D. Germline loops: CDR1 KGHSH, CDR2 LQKENI. The CDR3 has 15 residues. V was pared by 6 bases and J by 4 bases, with 18 bases between. The entire variable domain, with the rest obtained from reference TRBV18 and TRBJ1-2, is as follows: NAGVMQNPRHLVRRRGQEARLRCSPMKGHSHVYWYRQLPEEGLKFMVYLQKENIIDESGMPKERFSAEFPKEGPSILRIQQVVRGDSAAYFCASSPTLGDGYGYTFGSGTRLTVV.

The chain is built from TRBV10-3 and TRBJ2-5, with 12 bases that match TRBD2. With 4 bases clipped from V and 5 bases from J, the junction kept 8 bases outside the gene matches. This CDR3 is 16 amino acids long. The germline CDR1 and CDR2 sequences are ENHRY and SYGVKD. The DNA of the CDR3 is TGTGCCATCAGTGGCACTAGCGGGGGGCCGAGGGAGACCCAGTACTTC. Protein sequence: CAISGTSGGPRETQYF.

The V gene is TRBV2, the J gene TRBJ1-2; 10 bases align to TRBD1. The germline CDR1 and CDR2 sequences are SNHLY and FYNNEI. This CDR3 is 13 amino acids long. V gave up 6 bases and J gave up 9 bases; unmatched junction bases: 7. The CDR3, as DNA: TGTGCCAGCAGCCCCGGGACAGGGGCCAGCTACACCTTC. Protein sequence: CASSPGTGASYTF. The complete variable domain, with remaining parts taken from reference TRBV2 and TRBJ1-2, reads EPEVTQTPSHQVTQMGQEVILRCVPISNHLYFYWYRQILGQKVEFLVSFYNNEISEKSEIFDDQFSVERPDGSNFTLKIRSTKLEDSAMYFCASSPGTGASYTFGSGTRLTVV.

The gene calls are TRBV7-2 and TRBJ2-5; 9 nucleotides agree with TRBD1. The V gene end was trimmed by 3 bases and the J gene end by 4 bases; junction bases not matched to a gene: 6. CDR3 size: 15 residues. Per the germline V gene, CDR1 is SGHTA and CDR2 is FQGNSA. The DNA for the CDR3 is TGTGCCAGCAGCTTCGACAGGGGGAAAGGAGAGACCCAGTACTTC. Translated: CASSFDRGKGETQYF.

The gene calls are TRBV29-1 and TRBJ1-2; D gene unclear. Germline-derived CDR1 and CDR2 are SQVTM and ANQGSEA. Trimming left V 2 bases short and J 6 bases short, with 7 bases between. The CDR3 contains 11 residues. The CDR3, as DNA: TGCAGCGTTGAATGGAGGGATGGCTACACCTTC. Amino acid sequence: CSVEWRDGYTF.

The chain has TRBV2 and TRBJ1-4, with unresolved D. Germline values: CDR1 SNHLY, CDR2 FYNNEI. The CDR3 has 13 amino acids. V lost 5 bases and J 7 bases, leaving 11 bases between the germline ends. CDR3 nucleotides: TGTGCCAGCAGTCCCACTCATACTGAAAAACTGTTTTTT. This sequence encodes CASSPTHTEKLFF.

The chain recombines TRBV6-6 with TRBJ1-5; D uncertain. The germline V and J ends were trimmed by 2 bases and 2 bases, with 10 bases remaining between them. The CDR3 has 15 residues. Germline V lookup: CDR1 MNHNY, CDR2 SVGAGI (reference sequence). This CDR3 reads CASSYGGGGNQPQHF. CDR3 bases: TGTGCCAGCAGTTACGGAGGAGGTGGCAATCAGCCCCAGCATTTT.

The chain couples TRBV12-5 to TRBJ1-2; 9 nucleotides match TRBD1. The CDR3 sequence is 14 residues long. In germline, CDR1 is LGHNT, CDR2 FRNRAP. The junction had 4 bases not matched to a gene; V was cut back by 3 bases and J by 5 bases. This chain's CDR3 is CASGFTGGGYGYTF. Written as DNA, the CDR3 is TGTGCTAGTGGTTTCACAGGGGGCGGTTATGGCTACACCTTC.

As regards this clone: One end of the junction varies from germline; a read error may be responsible. This chain links TRBV7-9 with TRBJ2-1; 8 bases align to TRBD2. This CDR3 is 14 amino acids long. Germline-derived CDR1 and CDR2 are SEHNR and FQNEAQ (reference sequence). As DNA, the CDR3 is TGTGCCAGCAGCTTCTGGCAACCCCGTAGCGGGGCCCTCTTC. Translated: CASSFWQPRSGALF.

CDR3 nucleotides: TGTGCCAGCAGCAAGGACAGGGCGGGCACAGATACGCAGTATTTT. Its protein is CASSKDRAGTDTQYF. The chain uses TRBV14 and TRBJ2-3, with TRBD1 matching 8 bases. Losses at the gene ends were 5 bases for V and 1 base for J; bases not matched to a gene: 5. There are 15 residues in the CDR3. Germline loops: CDR1 SGHDN, CDR2 FVKESK.

With respect to this clone: One junction end does not reproduce the germline sequence, and a read error may be involved. CDR3 region: CTSSQEKGALNTQYF. The CDR3 DNA sequence: TGTACCAGCAGCCAAGAGAAGGGGGCTCTGAATACGCAGTATTTT. The rearrangement links TRBV14 to TRBJ2-3, with 7 bases matching TRBD1. Germline V gene lookup returns CDR1 SGHDN and CDR2 FVKESK. There are 15 residues in the CDR3.

This clone was seen a single time. This chain joins TRBV6-2 or TRBV6-3 and TRBJ1-1, with 8 bases fitting TRBD1. CDR1 and CDR2 from the germline V gene are MNHEY and SVGEGT. Trimming cost V 4 bases and J 0 bases; bases outside gene matches: 1. This CDR3 has 14 residues. The DNA for the CDR3 is TGTGCCAGCAGTTGGGACAGGATGAACACTGAAGCTTTCTTT. It translates to CASSWDRMNTEAFF.

The V gene is TRBV6-1, the J gene TRBJ2-2; weak D call: TRBD2 (7 bases). V lost 0 bases and J 4 bases, leaving 9 bases between the germline ends. The CDR3 extends over 15 amino acids. In germline, CDR1 is MNHNS, CDR2 SASEGT. In nucleotides, the CDR3 is TGTGCCAGCAGTGAAGCGGGAGGGGGCACCGGGGAGCTGTTTTTT. It is translated as CASSEAGGGTGELFF.

V is TRBV6-5 and J is TRBJ1-3, with a tentative D call TRBD1 (5 bases). CDR1 is MNHEY, CDR2 SVGAGI, per germline. The CDR3 totals 14 residues. Trimming shortened V by 7 bases and J by 1 base, and 11 bases separated the two germline ends. The CDR3 is CASTPGGSGNTIYF. CDR3 DNA: TGTGCCAGCACCCCCGGGGGGTCTGGAAACACCATATATTTT.

This sequence joins TRBV30 and TRBJ1-1; D not resolved. V shed 3 bases and J shed 10 bases, with 15 bases lying between them. CDR3 length equals 12 residues. Germline assignment: CDR1 GTSNPN and CDR2 SVGIG (reference sequence). The CDR3, as DNA: TGTGCCTGGAGGGGTTCCGGATGGGCAGCTTTCTTT. It specifies CAWRGSGWAAFF.

The chain recombines TRBV9 with TRBJ2-7, with 7 bases aligning to TRBD1. This CDR3 contains 14 residues. The trim removed 0 bases at V and 3 bases at J, leaving 3 bases unmatched. CDR1 is SGDLS and CDR2 is YYNGEE in the germline V gene. In nucleotides, the CDR3 is TGTGCCAGCAGCGTAGAGGGGGCGGGCTACGAGCAGTACTTC. Translating gives CASSVEGAGYEQYF.

V and J are TRBV12-3 or TRBV12-4 and TRBJ2-7; D possibly corresponds to TRBD2 (5 bases). The ends were cut back, 8 bases at V and 0 bases at J, with 5 bases in the middle. This CDR3 comprises 11 residues. The CDR3 coding sequence is TGTGCCAGCGGGAGCTCCTACGAGCAGTACTTC. Translating gives CASGSSYEQYF.

This rearrangement joins TRBV6-4 to TRBJ1-1; perhaps TRBD1 as D (6 bases). The germline V gene encodes CDR1 MRHNA and CDR2 SNTAGT. The CDR3 runs 14 residues. Trimming left V 6 bases short and J 1 base short, with 12 bases between. CDR3 sequence: CASSPQGWNTEAFF. In DNA form, the CDR3 reads TGTGCCAGCAGCCCTCAGGGGTGGAACACTGAAGCTTTCTTT.

This chain joins TRBV4-1 and TRBJ2-1; 14 bases align to TRBD2. The CDR3 has 16 residues. V was clipped by 1 base and J by 9 bases; unmatched bases: 5. Germline assignment: CDR1 MGHRA and CDR2 YSYEKL. CDR3 DNA: TGCGCCAGCAGCCAAGTAGGGACTAGCGGGGGTCCTGAGCAGTTCTTC. Its protein product is CASSQVGTSGGPEQFF.

This chain connects TRBV7-2 to TRBJ2-7; D perhaps matches TRBD1 (5 bases). This CDR3 spans 14 amino acids. V dropped 1 base and J dropped 1 base, with 8 bases sitting between them. CDR1 SGHTA and CDR2 FQGNSA come from the germline V gene. CDR3 bases: TGTGCCAGCAGCTTAGATCAGGGTTCCTACGAGCAGTACTTC. Amino acid sequence: CASSLDQGSYEQYF.

This clone was detected ten times or more. The chain combines TRBV5-1 with TRBJ1-3; unclear D gene. The CDR3 is 16 residues long. Germline-derived CDR1 and CDR2 are SGHRS and YFSETQ. The ends were cut back, 0 bases at V and 0 bases at J, with 10 bases in the middle. The CDR3 reads CASSLAGGPSGNTIYF. The DNA for the CDR3 is TGCGCCAGCAGCTTGGCAGGAGGACCCTCTGGAAACACCATATATTTT.

V gene TRBV9 combines with J gene TRBJ2-2, with D perhaps matching TRBD1 (5 bases). The CDR3 loop spans 15 amino acids. Germline V gives CDR1 SGDLS, CDR2 YYNGEE. The ends were cut back, 0 bases at V and 4 bases at J, with 10 bases in the middle. This CDR3 is CASSVGGVGTGELFF. The CDR3 DNA reads as TGTGCCAGCAGCGTAGGGGGCGTGGGCACCGGGGAGCTGTTTTTT.

The gene calls are TRBV30 and TRBJ1-2, with D perhaps matching TRBD1 (5 bases). V lost 3 bases, J lost 6 bases, and 8 bases lay in between. The germline V gene has CDR1 GTSNPN and CDR2 SVGIG (reference sequence). The CDR3 is 11 residues long. This CDR3 is CAWRQGNGYTF. The CDR3 bases are TGTGCCTGGAGGCAGGGTAATGGCTACACCTTC.